This T cell receptor (beta chain) derives from a study of response to subunit inactivated influenza vaccine. MiXCR, applied by TCRdb to the RT-PCR reads, yields one record per CDR3 protein. The sample carries about 170,000 distinct CDR3 sequences, less than 15% recorded once. The J segment lost 7 bases and the V segment lost 3 bases, leaving 15 bases of the junction unmatched. The CDR3 runs to 17 residues. CDR1 and CDR2 (germline): LGHNA, YNFKEQ. This clonotype was seen a handful of times. Separately, the same data were catalogued under a study of T cells expressing NK-cell markers. From that paper: TCR beta cDNA was made by 5'RACE template switching with UMIs. Investigators obtained TCR beta repertoires from sorted CD3+CD56+NKG2C+, CD3+CD56+NKG2C- and CD3+CD56-NKG2C+ T cells. Dominant NKG2C+ clonotype frequencies of about 1.0-7.5% of CD8+ T cells were measured in more than 5 donors.

The receptor was derived from a man over 45 who received an inactivated influenza vaccine. The chain joins TRBV4-2 to TRBJ2-1; 7 bases line up with TRBD2. The specimen was CD8+ T cells sorted from PBMCs, collected 11 to 12 days after vaccination. The CDR3 is CASSQGRGTTVWNEQFF. The DNA for the CDR3 is TGTGCCAGCAGCCAGGGTAGAGGGACTACCGTTTGGAATGAGCAGTTCTTC.